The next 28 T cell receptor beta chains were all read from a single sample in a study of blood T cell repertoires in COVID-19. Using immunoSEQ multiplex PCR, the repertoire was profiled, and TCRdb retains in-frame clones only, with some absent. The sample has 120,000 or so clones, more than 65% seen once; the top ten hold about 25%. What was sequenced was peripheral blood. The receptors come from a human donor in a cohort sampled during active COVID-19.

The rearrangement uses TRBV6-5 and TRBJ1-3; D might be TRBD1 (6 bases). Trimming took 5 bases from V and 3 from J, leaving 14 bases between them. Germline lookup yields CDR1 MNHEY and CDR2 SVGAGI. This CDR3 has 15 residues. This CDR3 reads CASSLRQDFGNTIYF. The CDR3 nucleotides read TGTGCCAGCAGTCTCCGACAGGACTTTGGAAACACCATATATTTT.

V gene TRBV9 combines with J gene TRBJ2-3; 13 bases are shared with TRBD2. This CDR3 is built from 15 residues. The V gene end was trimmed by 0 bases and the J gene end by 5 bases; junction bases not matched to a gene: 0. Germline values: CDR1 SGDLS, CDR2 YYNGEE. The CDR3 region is CASSVGLAGGDTQYF. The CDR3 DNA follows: TGTGCCAGCAGCGTAGGACTAGCGGGAGGAGATACGCAGTATTTT.

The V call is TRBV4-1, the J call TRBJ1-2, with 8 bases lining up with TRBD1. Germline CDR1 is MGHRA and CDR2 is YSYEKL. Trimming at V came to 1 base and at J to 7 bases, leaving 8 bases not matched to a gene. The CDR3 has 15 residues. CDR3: CASSQVSVTGAGYTF. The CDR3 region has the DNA TGCGCCAGCAGCCAAGTGTCTGTGACAGGGGCTGGCTACACCTTC.

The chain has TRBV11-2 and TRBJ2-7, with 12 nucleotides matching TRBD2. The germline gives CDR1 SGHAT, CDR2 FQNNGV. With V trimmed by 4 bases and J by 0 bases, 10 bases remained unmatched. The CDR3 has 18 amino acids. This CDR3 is CASSSRLAGELSSYEQYF. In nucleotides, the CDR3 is TGTGCCAGCAGCTCCAGACTAGCGGGGGAGCTAAGCTCCTACGAGCAGTACTTC.

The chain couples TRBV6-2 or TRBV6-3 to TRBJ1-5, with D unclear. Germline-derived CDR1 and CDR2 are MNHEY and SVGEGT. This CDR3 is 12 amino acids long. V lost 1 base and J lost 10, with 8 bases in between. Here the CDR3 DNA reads TGTGCCAGCAGTTACTTAGACTCACCCCAGCATTTT. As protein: CASSYLDSPQHF.

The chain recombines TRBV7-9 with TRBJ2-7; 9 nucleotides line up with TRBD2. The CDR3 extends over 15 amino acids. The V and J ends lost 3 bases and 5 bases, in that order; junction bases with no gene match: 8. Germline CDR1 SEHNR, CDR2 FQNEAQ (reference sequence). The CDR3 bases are TGTGCCAGCAGCTTTACCGGGACTAGCTTTAACGAGCAGTACTTC. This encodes CASSFTGTSFNEQYF.

For the CDR3, the DNA is TGCAGCGTTGATGTTGGGCGGGAGGTAAGGTACAATGAGCAGTTCTTC. Translation: CSVDVGREVRYNEQFF. This chain uses TRBV29-1 with TRBJ2-1; TRBD2 matches 8 bases. The V gene's germline CDR1 is SQVTM and CDR2 ANQGSEA. The CDR3 extends over 16 amino acids. V gave up 3 bases and J gave up 4 bases; unmatched junction bases: 11.

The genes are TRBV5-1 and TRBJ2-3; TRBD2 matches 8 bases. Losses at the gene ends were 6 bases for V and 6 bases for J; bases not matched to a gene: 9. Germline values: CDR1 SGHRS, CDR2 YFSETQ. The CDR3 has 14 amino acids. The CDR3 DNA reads TGCGCCAGCACCTTTTCCAGCGGGGGTGATACGCAGTATTTT. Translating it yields CASTFSSGGDTQYF. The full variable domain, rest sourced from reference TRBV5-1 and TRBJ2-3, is KAGVTQTPRYLIKTRGQQVTLSCSPISGHRSVSWYQQTPGQGLQFLFEYFSETQRNKGNFPGRFSGRQFSNSRSEMNVSTLELGDSALYLCASTFSSGGDTQYFGPGTRLTVL.

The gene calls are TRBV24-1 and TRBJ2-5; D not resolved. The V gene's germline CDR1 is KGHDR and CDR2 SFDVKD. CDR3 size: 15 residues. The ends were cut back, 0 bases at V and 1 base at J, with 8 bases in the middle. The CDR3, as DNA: TGTGCCACCAGTGATTTGAGTGGCAGCCAAGAGACCCAGTACTTC. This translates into CATSDLSGSQETQYF.

CDR3 protein: CASSPRQGVDGYTF. The CDR3 bases are TGTGCCAGCAGTCCAAGACAGGGGGTCGATGGCTACACCTTC. The chain joins TRBV2 to TRBJ1-2, with 9 positions matching TRBD1. Unmatched junction bases numbered 7, after V lost 5 bases and J lost 6 bases. This CDR3 is built from 14 residues. Germline-derived CDR1 and CDR2 are SNHLY and FYNNEI.

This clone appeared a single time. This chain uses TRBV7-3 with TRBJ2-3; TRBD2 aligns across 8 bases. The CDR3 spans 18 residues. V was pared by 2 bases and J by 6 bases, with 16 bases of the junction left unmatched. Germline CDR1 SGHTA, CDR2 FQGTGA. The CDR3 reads CASSLYGGSGRAGDTQYF. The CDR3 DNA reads TGTGCCAGCAGCTTATACGGTGGATCCGGGAGGGCCGGGGATACGCAGTATTTT.

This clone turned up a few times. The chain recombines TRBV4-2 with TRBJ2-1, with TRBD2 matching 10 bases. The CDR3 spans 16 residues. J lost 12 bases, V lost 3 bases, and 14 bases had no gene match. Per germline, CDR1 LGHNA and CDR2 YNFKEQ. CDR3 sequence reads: CASSQGPRAGGLGQFF. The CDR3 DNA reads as TGTGCCAGCAGCCAGGGCCCTCGAGCGGGGGGGCTCGGGCAGTTCTTC.

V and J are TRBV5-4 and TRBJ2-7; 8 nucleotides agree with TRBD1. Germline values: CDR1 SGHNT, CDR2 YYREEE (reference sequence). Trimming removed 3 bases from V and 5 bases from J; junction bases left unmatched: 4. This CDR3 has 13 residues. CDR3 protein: CASSSGQVNEQYF. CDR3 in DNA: TGTGCCAGCAGCTCGGGACAGGTTAACGAGCAGTACTTC.

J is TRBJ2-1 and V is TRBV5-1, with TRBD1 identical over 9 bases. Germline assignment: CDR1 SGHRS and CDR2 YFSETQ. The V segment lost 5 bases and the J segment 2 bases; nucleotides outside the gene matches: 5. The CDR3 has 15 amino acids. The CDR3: CASSFRTGAYNEQFF. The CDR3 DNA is TGCGCCAGCAGTTTTAGGACAGGGGCCTACAATGAGCAGTTCTTC.

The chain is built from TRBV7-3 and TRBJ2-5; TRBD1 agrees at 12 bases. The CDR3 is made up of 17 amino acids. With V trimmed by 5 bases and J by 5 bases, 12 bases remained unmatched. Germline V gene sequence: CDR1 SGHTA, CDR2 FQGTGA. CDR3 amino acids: CASSPGQGAAVHETQYF. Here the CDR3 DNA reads TGTGCCAGCAGCCCGGGACAGGGGGCCGCTGTCCACGAGACCCAGTACTTC.

For the CDR3, the DNA is TGTGCCATCAGTGAGTTTCGGACAGCTGAAGCTTTCTTT. Translation: CAISEFRTAEAFF. The chain carries TRBV10-3 and TRBJ1-1; TRBD1 is a possible D gene (6 bases). The V and J ends lost 1 base and 6 bases respectively, with 9 bases between them. The V gene's germline CDR1 is ENHRY and CDR2 SYGVKD. This CDR3 has 13 amino acids.

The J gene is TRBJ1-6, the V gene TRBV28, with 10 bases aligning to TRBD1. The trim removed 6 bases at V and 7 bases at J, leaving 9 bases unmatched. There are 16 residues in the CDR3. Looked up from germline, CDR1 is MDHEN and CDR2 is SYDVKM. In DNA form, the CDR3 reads TGTGCCAGCAGGTCACCGGGACAGGGGTTAAATTCACCCCTCCACTTT. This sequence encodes CASRSPGQGLNSPLHF.

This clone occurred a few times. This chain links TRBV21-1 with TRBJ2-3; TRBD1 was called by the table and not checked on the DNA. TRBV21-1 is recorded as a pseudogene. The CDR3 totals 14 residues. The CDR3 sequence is CASRLHRGRDTQYF. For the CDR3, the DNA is TGTGCCAGCCGACTCCACAGGGGGAGGGATACGCAGTATTTT.

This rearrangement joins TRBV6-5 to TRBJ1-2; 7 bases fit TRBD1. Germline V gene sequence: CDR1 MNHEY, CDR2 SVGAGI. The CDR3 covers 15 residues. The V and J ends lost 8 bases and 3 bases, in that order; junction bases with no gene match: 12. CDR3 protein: CASSNPRQGDYGYTF. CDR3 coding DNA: TGTGCCAGCTCCAATCCGAGACAGGGAGACTATGGCTACACCTTC.

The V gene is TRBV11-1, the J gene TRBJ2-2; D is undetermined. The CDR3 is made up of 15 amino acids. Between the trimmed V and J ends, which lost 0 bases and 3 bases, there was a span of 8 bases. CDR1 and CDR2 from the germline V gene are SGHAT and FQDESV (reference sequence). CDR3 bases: TGTGCCAGCAGCTTAGCAGCGCGGTACACCGGGGAGCTGTTTTTT. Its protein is CASSLAARYTGELFF.

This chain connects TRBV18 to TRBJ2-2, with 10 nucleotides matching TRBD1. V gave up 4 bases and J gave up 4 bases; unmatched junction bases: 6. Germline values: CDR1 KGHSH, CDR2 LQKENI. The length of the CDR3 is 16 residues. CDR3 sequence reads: CASSQPGQGPTGELFF. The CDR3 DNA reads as TGTGCCAGCTCACAGCCGGGACAGGGGCCCACCGGGGAGCTGTTTTTT.

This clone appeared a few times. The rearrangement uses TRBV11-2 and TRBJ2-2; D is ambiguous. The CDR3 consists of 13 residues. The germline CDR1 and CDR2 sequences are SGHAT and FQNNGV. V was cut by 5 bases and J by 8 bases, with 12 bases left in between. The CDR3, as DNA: TGTGCCAGCAGCGCCCTATTGTCTGGGGAGCTGTTTTTT. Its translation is CASSALLSGELFF.

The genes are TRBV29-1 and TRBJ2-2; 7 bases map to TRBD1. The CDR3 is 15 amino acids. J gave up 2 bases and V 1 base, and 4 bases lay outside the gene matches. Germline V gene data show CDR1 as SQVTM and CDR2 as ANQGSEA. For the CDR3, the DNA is TGCAGCGTTGAAGTCGGGACAGCTAACACCGGGGAGCTGTTTTTT. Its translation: CSVEVGTANTGELFF.

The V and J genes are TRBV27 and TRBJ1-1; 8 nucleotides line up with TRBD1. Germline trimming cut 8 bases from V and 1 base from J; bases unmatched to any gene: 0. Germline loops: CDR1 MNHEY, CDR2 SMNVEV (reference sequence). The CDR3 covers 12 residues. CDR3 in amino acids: CASGQGNTEAFF. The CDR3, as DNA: TGTGCCAGCGGACAGGGGAACACTGAAGCTTTCTTT.

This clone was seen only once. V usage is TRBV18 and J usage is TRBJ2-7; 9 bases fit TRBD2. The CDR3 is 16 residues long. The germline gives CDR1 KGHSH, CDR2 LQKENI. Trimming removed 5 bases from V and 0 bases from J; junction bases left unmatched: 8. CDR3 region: CASSDLAGITSYEQYF. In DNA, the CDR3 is TGTGCCAGCTCAGATCTAGCGGGGATCACCTCCTACGAGCAGTACTTC.

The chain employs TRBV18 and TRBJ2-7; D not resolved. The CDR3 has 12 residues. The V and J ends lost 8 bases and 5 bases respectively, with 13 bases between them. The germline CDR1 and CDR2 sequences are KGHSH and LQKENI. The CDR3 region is CASAFEMNEQYF. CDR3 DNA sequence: TGTGCCAGCGCCTTTGAGATGAACGAGCAGTACTTC.

The CDR3 DNA is TGTGCCAGCTCACCTGAATCGGGGGGGATTGGCTACACCTTC. Residues: CASSPESGGIGYTF. The chain recombines TRBV18 with TRBJ1-2; D perhaps matches TRBD1 (5 bases). In germline, CDR1 is KGHSH, CDR2 LQKENI. Between the trimmed V and J ends, which lost 3 bases and 7 bases, there was a span of 15 bases. The CDR3 contains 14 residues.

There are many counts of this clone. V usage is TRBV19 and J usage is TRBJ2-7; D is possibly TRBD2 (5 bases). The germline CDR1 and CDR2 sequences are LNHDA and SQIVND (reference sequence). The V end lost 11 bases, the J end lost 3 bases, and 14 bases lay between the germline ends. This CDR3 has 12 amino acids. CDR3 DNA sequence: TGTGCCTCACGGGGAGAGGGCTACGAGCAGTACTTC. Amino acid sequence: CASRGEGYEQYF.